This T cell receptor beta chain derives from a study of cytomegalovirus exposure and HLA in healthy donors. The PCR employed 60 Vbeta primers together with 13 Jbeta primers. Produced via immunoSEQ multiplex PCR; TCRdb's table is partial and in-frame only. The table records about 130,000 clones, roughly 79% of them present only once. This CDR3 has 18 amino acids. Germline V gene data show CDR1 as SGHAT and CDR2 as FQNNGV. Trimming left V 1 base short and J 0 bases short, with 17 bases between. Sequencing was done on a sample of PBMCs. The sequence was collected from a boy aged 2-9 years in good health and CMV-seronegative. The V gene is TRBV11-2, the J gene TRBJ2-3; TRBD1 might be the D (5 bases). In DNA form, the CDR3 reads TGTGCCAGCAGCTTAGCTTTGGCAGGGTGGGGTAGCACAGATACGCAGTATTTT. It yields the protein CASSLALAGWGSTDTQYF.